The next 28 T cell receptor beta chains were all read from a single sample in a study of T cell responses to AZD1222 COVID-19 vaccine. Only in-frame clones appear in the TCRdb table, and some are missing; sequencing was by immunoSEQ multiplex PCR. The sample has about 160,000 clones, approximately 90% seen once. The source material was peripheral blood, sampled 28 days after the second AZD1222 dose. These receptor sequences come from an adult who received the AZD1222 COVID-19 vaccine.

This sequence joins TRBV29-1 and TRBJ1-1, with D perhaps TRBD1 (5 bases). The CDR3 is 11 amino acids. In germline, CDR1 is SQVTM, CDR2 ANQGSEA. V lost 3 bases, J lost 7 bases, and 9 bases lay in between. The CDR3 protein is CSVDRDYEAFF. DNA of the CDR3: TGCAGCGTTGACAGGGACTATGAAGCTTTCTTT.

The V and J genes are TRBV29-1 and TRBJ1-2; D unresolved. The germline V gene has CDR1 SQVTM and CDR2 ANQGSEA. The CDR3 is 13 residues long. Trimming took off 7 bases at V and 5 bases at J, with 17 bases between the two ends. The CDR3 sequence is CSAMRAEAYGYTF. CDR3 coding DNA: TGCAGCGCCATGCGGGCAGAAGCATATGGCTACACCTTC. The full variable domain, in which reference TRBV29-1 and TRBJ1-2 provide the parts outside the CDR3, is SAVISQKPSRDICQRGTSLTIQCQVDSQVTMMFWYRQQPGQSLTLIATANQGSEATYESGFVIDKFPISRPNLTFSTLTVSNMSPEDSSIYLCSAMRAEAYGYTFGSGTRLTVV.

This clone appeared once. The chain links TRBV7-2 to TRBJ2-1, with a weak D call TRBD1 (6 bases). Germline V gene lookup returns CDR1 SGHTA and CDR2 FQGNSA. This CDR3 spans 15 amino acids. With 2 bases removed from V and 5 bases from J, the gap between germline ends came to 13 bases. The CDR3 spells CASSLFLQGHNEQFF. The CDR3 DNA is TGTGCCAGCAGCTTATTTCTACAGGGACACAATGAGCAGTTCTTC.

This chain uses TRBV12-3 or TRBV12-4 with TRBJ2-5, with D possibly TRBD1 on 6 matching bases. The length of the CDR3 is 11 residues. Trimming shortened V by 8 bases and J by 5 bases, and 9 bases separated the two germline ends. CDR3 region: CASGRGETQYF. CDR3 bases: TGTGCCAGCGGAAGGGGGGAGACCCAGTACTTC.

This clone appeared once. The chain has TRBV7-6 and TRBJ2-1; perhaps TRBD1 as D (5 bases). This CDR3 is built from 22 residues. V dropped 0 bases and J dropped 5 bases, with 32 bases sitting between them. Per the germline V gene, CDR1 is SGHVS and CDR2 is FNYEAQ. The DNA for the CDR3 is TGTGCCAGCAGCTTAGCTGGAGCCAAGTTGGCCGACAGAATGGCACGAGACAATGAGCAGTTCTTC. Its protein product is CASSLAGAKLADRMARDNEQFF.

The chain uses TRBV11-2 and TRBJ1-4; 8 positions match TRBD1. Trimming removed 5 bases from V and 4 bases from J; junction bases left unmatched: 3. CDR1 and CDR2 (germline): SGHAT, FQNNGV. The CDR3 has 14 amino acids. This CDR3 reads CASSRGQGNEKLFF. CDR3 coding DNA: TGTGCCAGCAGCCGAGGACAGGGTAATGAAAAACTGTTTTTT.

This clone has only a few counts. Here the CDR3 DNA reads TGTGCCAGCAGCGTAGCACCAAGGGACTATGGCTACACCTTC. This gives the protein CASSVAPRDYGYTF. V usage is TRBV9 and J usage is TRBJ1-2; D is uncertain. This CDR3 spans 14 amino acids. CDR1 SGDLS and CDR2 YYNGEE come from the germline V gene. V lost 0 bases to trimming and J lost 3 bases, with 9 bases between them.

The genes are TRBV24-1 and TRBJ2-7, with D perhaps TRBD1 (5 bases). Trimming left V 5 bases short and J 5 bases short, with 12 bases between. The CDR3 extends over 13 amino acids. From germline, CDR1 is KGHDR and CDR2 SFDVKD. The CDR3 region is CATSARMGHEQYF. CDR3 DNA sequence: TGTGCCACCAGTGCGCGGATGGGGCACGAGCAGTACTTC.

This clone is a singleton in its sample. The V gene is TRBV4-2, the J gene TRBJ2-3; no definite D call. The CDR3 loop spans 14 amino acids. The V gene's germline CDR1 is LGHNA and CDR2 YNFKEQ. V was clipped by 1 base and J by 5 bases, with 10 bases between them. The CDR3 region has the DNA TGTGCCAGCAGCCAAGGACTCCCCAGAGATACGCAGTATTTT. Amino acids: CASSQGLPRDTQYF.

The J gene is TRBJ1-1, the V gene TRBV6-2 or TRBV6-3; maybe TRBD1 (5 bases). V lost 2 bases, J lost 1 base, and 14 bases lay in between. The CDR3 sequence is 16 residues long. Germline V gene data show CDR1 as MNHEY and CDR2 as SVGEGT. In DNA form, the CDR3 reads TGTGCCAGCAGTTACGACTCTGTCCAGGGGAACACTGAAGCTTTCTTT. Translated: CASSYDSVQGNTEAFF.

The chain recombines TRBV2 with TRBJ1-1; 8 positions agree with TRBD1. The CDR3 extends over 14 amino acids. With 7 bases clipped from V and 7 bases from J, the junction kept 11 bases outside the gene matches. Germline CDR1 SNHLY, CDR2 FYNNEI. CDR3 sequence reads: CASMGRTGRNEAFF. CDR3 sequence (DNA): TGTGCCAGCATGGGGAGGACAGGGCGGAATGAAGCTTTCTTT. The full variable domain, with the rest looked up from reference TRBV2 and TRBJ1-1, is EPEVTQTPSHQVTQMGQEVILRCVPISNHLYFYWYRQILGQKVEFLVSFYNNEISEKSEIFDDQFSVERPDGSNFTLKIRSTKLEDSAMYFCASMGRTGRNEAFFGQGTRLTVV.

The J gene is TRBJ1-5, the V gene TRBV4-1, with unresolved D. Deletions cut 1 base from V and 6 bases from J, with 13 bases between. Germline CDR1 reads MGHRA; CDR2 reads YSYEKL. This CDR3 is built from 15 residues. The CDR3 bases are TGCGCCAGCAGCCAAGCAATCCAGACGCGTCAGCCCCAGCATTTT. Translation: CASSQAIQTRQPQHF.

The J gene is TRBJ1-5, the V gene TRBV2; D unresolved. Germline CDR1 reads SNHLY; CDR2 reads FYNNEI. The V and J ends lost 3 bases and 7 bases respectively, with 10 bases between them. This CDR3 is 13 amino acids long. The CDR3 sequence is CASSDNLEQPQHF. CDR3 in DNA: TGTGCCAGCAGTGACAACCTAGAACAGCCCCAGCATTTT.

The CDR3 protein is CASSEGQGLSGNTIYF. CDR3 bases: TGCGCCAGCAGCGAAGGACAGGGGCTCTCTGGAAACACCATATATTTT. J is TRBJ1-3 and V is TRBV5-1, with 9 bases matching TRBD1. This CDR3 region has 16 residues. Germline V CDR1 and CDR2: SGHRS, YFSETQ. V was clipped by 4 bases and J by 0 bases; unmatched bases: 5.

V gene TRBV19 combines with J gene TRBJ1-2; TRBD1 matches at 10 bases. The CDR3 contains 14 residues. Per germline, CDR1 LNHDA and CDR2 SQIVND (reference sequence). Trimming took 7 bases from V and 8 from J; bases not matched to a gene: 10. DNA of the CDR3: TGTGCCAGTACCCCGCGGACAGGGGGTAGGGGCTACACCTTC. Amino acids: CASTPRTGGRGYTF.

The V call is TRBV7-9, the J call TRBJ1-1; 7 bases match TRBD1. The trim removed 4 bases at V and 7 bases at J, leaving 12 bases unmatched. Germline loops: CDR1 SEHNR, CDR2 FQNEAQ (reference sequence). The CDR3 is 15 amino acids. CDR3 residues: CASSYTTGFRNEAFF. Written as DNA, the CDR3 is TGTGCCAGCAGCTACACGACAGGGTTCAGGAATGAAGCTTTCTTT. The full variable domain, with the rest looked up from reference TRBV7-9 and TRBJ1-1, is DTGVSQNPRHKITKRGQNVTFRCDPISEHNRLYWYRQTLGQGPEFLTYFQNEAQLEKSRLLSDRFSAERPKGSFSTLEIQRTEQGDSAMYLCASSYTTGFRNEAFFGQGTRLTVV.

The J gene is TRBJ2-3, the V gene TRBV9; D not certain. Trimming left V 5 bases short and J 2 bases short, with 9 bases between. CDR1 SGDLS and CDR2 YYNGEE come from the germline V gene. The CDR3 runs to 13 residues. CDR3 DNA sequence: TGTGCCAGCAGTCCTCTTTACACAGATACGCAGTATTTT. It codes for CASSPLYTDTQYF.

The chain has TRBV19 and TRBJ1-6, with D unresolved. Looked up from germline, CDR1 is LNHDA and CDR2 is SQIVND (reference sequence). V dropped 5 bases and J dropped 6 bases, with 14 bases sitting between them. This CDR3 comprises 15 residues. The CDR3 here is CASSRGREANSPLHF. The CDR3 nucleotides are TGTGCCAGTAGTCGGGGAAGGGAGGCTAATTCACCCCTCCACTTT.

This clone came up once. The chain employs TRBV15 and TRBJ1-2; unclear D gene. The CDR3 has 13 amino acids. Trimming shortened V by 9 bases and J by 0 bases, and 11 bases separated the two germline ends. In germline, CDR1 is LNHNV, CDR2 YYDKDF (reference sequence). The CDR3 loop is CATRPSANYGYTF. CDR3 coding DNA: TGTGCCACACGACCGTCTGCTAACTATGGCTACACCTTC.

In nucleotides, the CDR3 is TGTGCCAGTAGTACCAGACAGGGGGGATCCTTTGGCTACACCTTC. It yields the protein CASSTRQGGSFGYTF. The rearrangement joins TRBV19 to TRBJ1-2, with 9 bases matching TRBD1. After removal of 4 bases from V and 7 bases from J, the junction contained 10 bases not matched to a gene. CDR1 and CDR2 from the germline V gene are LNHDA and SQIVND (reference sequence). There are 15 residues in the CDR3.

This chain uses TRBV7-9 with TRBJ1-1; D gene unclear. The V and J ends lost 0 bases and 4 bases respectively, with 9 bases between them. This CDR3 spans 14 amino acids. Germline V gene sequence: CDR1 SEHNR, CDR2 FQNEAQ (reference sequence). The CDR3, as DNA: TGTGCCAGCAGCTTAGCGGCCAGGCTCACTGAAGCTTTCTTT. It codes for CASSLAARLTEAFF.

In DNA form, the CDR3 reads TGTGCCAGCAGTGGAGGGTCTACAGGGAACACCGGGGAGCTGTTTTTT. Translated, it gives CASSGGSTGNTGELFF. The chain couples TRBV2 to TRBJ2-2; D possibly uses TRBD1 or TRBD2 (5 bases each). The V end was cut by 4 bases, the J end by 1 base, with 13 bases between. This CDR3 is 16 amino acids long. Germline values: CDR1 SNHLY, CDR2 FYNNEI. The full variable domain, with the rest looked up from reference TRBV2 and TRBJ2-2, is EPEVTQTPSHQVTQMGQEVILRCVPISNHLYFYWYRQILGQKVEFLVSFYNNEISEKSEIFDDQFSVERPDGSNFTLKIRSTKLEDSAMYFCASSGGSTGNTGELFFGEGSRLTVL.

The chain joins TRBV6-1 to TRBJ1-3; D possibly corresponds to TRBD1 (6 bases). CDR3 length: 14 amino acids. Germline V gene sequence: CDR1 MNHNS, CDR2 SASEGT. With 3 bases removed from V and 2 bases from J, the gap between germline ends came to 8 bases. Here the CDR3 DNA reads TGTGCCAGCAGTGATCGGGGGCCTGGAAACACCATATATTTT. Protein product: CASSDRGPGNTIYF.

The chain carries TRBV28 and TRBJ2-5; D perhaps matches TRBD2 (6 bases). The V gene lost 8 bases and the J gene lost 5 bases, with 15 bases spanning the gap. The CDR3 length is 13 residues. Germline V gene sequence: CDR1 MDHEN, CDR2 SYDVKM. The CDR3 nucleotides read TGTGCCAGCGAGGGGACTTCTTGGGAGACCCAGTACTTC. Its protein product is CASEGTSWETQYF.

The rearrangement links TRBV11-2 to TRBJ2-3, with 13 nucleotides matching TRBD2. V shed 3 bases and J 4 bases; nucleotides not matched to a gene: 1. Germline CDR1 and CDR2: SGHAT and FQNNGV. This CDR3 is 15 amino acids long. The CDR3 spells CASSFTSGGADTQYF. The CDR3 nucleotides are TGTGCCAGCAGCTTTACTAGCGGGGGGGCAGATACGCAGTATTTT.

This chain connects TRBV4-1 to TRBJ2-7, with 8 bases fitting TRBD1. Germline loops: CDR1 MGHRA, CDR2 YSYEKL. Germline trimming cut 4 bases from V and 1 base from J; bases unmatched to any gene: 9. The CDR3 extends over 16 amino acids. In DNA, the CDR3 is TGCGCCAGCAGCCTCCTGCCGGGACAGGAATCCTACGAGCAGTACTTC. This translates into CASSLLPGQESYEQYF.

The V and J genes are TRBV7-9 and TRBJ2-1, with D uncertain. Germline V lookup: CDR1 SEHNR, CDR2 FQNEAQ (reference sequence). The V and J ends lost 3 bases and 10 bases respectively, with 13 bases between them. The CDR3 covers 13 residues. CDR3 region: CASSLGPFGEQFF. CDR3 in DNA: TGTGCCAGCAGCTTGGGCCCCTTTGGAGAGCAGTTCTTC. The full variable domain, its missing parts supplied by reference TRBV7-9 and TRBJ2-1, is DTGVSQNPRHKITKRGQNVTFRCDPISEHNRLYWYRQTLGQGPEFLTYFQNEAQLEKSRLLSDRFSAERPKGSFSTLEIQRTEQGDSAMYLCASSLGPFGEQFFGPGTRLTVL.

The DNA of the CDR3 is TGTGCCAGCAGCGTAGGCAGGGGTCGCACAGATACGCAGTATTTT. Translation: CASSVGRGRTDTQYF. This chain links TRBV9 with TRBJ2-3, with D maybe TRBD1 (6 bases). Trimming cost V 0 bases and J 1 base, with 9 bases left between them. This CDR3 contains 15 residues. In germline, CDR1 is SGDLS, CDR2 YYNGEE.